This TCR beta chain emerged from a study of blood T cell repertoires in COVID-19. Original processing methods: Using reference gene primer amplification, nucleated cell counts were estimated. Sequencing was performed with immunoSEQ multiplex PCR; in TCRdb, only in-frame clones are kept and a portion is missing. Clonal size and the V and J genes are those of that table, whereas D and trimming came from the DNA. The table includes hundreds of thousands of clones, roughly 85% detected once. The sample comprised peripheral blood. This receptor was identified in a woman aged 25 to 39 with active or convalescent COVID-19.

The CDR3 sequence is CASSQDFSRSGGLREQYF. DNA of the CDR3: TGTGCCAGCAGCCAAGATTTCTCCCGGAGCGGGGGCCTCCGCGAGCAGTACTTC. V usage is TRBV4-2 and J usage is TRBJ2-7, with 8 bases that match TRBD2. V shed 0 bases and J 6 bases; nucleotides not matched to a gene: 16. Looked up from germline, CDR1 is LGHNA and CDR2 is YNFKEQ. This CDR3 has 18 residues.